This T cell receptor (beta chain) was sequenced in a study of blood T cell repertoires in COVID-19. V was cut by 5 bases and J by 8 bases, with 9 bases left in between. Germline loops: CDR1 MNHEY, CDR2 SVGAGI. CDR3 length equals 11 residues. Libraries were prepared by immunoSEQ multiplex PCR; TCRdb keeps only in-frame clonotypes and omits some of them. The data contain approximately 300,000 clones, about 89% of them singletons. The receptor comes from a man in his forties with acute or convalescent COVID-19. Specimen: peripheral blood. The chain recombines TRBV6-5 with TRBJ1-2; no definite D call. CDR3 bases: TGTGCCAGCAGTCGGGGAGGAGGCTACACCTTC. Its translation: CASSRGGGYTF.